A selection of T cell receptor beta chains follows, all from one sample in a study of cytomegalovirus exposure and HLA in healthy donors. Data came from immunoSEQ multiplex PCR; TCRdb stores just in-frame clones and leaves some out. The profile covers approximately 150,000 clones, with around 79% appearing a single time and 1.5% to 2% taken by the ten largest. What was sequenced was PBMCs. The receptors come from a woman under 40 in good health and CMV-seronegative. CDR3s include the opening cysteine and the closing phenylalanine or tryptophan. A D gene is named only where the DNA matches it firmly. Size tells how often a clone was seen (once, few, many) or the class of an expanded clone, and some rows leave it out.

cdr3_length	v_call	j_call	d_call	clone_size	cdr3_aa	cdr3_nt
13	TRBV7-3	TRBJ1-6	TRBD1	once	CASSLGGTESLHF	TGTGCCAGCAGCTTAGGGGGGACAGAATCCCTCCACTTT
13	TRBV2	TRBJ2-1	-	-	CASSEVRDNEQFF	TGTGCCAGCAGTGAAGTGCGGGACAATGAGCAGTTCTTC
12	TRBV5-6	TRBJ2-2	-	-	CASSLTTGELFF	TGTGCCAGCAGCCTAACCACCGGGGAGCTGTTTTTT
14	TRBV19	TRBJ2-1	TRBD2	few	CASSIPSGHNEQFF	TGTGCCAGTAGTATCCCTAGCGGCCACAATGAGCAGTTCTTC
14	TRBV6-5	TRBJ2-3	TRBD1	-	CASSWDSRTDTQYF	TGTGCCAGCAGCTGGGACAGTCGCACAGATACGCAGTATTTT
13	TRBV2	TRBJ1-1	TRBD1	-	CASSARDRMEAFF	TGTGCCAGCAGTGCGAGGGACAGGATGGAAGCTTTCTTT
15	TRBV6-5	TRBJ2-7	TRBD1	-	CASSYSGRGQYEQYF	TGTGCCAGCAGTTACTCGGGCAGGGGGCAGTACGAGCAGTACTTC
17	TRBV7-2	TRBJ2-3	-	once	CASSLASRPRGTDTQYF	TGTGCCAGCAGCTTAGCATCACGTCCTAGAGGCACAGATACGCAGTATTTT
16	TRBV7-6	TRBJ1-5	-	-	CASSFGGRGSNQPQHF	TGTGCCAGCAGCTTCGGGGGGCGCGGGAGCAATCAGCCCCAGCATTTT
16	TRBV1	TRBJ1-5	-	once	CTSSQDRGQGVQPQHF	TGCACCAGCAGCCAAGATCGAGGACAGGGGGTTCAGCCCCAGCATTTT
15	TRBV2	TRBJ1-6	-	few	CASQETDSYNSPLHF	TGTGCCAGCCAAGAGACAGACTCATATAATTCACCCCTCCACTTT
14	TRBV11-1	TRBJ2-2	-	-	CASSRGLKTGELFF	TGTGCCAGCAGCCGGGGTCTGAAAACCGGGGAGCTGTTTTTT
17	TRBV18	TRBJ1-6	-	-	CASSLLTGRDYNSPLHF	TGTGCCAGCTCACTCCTCACAGGGAGAGACTATAATTCACCCCTCCACTTT
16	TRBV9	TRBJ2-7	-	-	CASSVGYAGMNYEQYF	TGTGCCAGCAGCGTAGGGTACGCGGGGATGAACTACGAGCAGTACTTC
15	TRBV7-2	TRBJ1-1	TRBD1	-	CASSPRTGGGTEAFF	TGTGCCAGCAGCCCCCGGACAGGGGGGGGCACTGAAGCTTTCTTT
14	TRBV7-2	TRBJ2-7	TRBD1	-	CASSQPGQGNEQYF	TGTGCCAGCAGCCAACCGGGACAGGGGAATGAGCAGTACTTC
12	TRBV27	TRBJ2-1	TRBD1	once	CASRGQGAEQFF	TGTGCCAGCAGGGGACAGGGGGCTGAGCAGTTCTTC
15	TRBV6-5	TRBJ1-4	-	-	CASSYLPTGSQKLFF	TGTGCCAGCAGTTACCTTCCCACAGGGTCCCAGAAACTGTTTTTT
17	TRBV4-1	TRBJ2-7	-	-	CASSQAGTSWFSYEQYF	TGCGCCAGCAGCCAAGCAGGAACTAGTTGGTTTTCCTACGAGCAGTACTTC
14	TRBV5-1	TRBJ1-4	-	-	CASSLARGEEKLFF	TGCGCCAGCAGCTTGGCTAGGGGTGAGGAAAAACTGTTTTTT
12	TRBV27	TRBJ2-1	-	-	CASSSGYNEQFF	TGTGCCAGCAGTAGCGGTTACAATGAGCAGTTCTTC
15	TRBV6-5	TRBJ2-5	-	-	CASSYVPPPGGTQYF	TGTGCCAGCAGTTACGTCCCCCCTCCTGGCGGGACCCAGTACTTC
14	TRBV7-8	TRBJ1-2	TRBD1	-	CASSPTRQGGGYTF	TGTGCCAGCAGCCCGACCCGACAGGGCGGTGGCTACACCTTC
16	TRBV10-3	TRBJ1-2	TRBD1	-	CAISQMGQGARYGYTF	TGTGCCATCAGCCAAATGGGACAGGGGGCTCGGTATGGCTACACCTTC
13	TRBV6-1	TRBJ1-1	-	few	CASKKQGDTEAFF	TGTGCCAGCAAGAAACAGGGTGACACTGAAGCTTTCTTT
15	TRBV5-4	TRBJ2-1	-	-	CASSLALGSQSEQFF	TGTGCCAGCAGCTTGGCCCTAGGAAGTCAGAGTGAGCAGTTCTTC
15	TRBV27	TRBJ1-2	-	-	CASSGPGGTHYGYTF	TGTGCCAGCAGTGGACCCGGGGGTACCCACTATGGCTACACCTTC
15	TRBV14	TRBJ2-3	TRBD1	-	CASSFGTGFPDTQYF	TGTGCCAGCAGCTTCGGGACAGGGTTCCCAGATACGCAGTATTTT
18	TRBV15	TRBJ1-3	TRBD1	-	CATSRDGLARTGGNTIYF	TGTGCCACCAGCAGAGATGGGTTGGCGAGGACAGGGGGAAACACCATATATTTT
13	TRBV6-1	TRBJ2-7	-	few	CASSVRVSYEQYF	TGTGCCAGCAGTGTACGGGTCTCCTACGAGCAGTACTTC
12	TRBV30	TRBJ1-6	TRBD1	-	CAWTRGQGDLHF	TGTGCCTGGACCCGGGGACAGGGAGACCTCCACTTT
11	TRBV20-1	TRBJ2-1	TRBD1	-	CSADHRGEQFF	TGCAGTGCGGATCACAGGGGTGAGCAGTTCTTC
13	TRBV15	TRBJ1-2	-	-	CATSTGGPYGYTF	TGTGCCACCAGCACGGGAGGGCCCTATGGCTACACCTTC
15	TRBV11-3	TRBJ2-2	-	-	CASSLGGANTGELFF	TGTGCCAGCAGCCTCGGGGGTGCGAACACCGGGGAGCTGTTTTTT
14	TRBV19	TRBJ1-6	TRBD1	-	CASSVRGNNSPLHF	TGTGCCAGTAGCGTCAGGGGGAATAATTCACCCCTCCACTTT
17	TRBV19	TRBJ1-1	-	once	CASSLLGAAYMNTEAFF	TGTGCCAGTAGTCTGTTGGGGGCAGCTTACATGAACACTGAAGCTTTCTTT
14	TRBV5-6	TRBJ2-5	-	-	CASSLRTSQETQYF	TGTGCCAGCAGCCTACGGACTTCTCAAGAGACCCAGTACTTC
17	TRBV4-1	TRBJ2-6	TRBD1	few	CASSQGTAFSGANVLTF	TGCGCCAGCAGCCAGGGGACAGCCTTCTCTGGGGCCAACGTCCTGACTTTC
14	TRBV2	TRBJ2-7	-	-	CASTLLFFSYEQYF	TGTGCCAGCACCTTACTATTTTTCTCCTACGAGCAGTACTTC
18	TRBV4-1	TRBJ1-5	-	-	CASSPTETGSPSNQPQHF	TGCGCCAGCAGCCCCACAGAGACAGGTTCCCCAAGCAATCAGCCCCAGCATTTT
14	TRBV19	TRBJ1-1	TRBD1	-	CASSLGQGETEAFF	TGTGCCAGTAGTTTGGGACAGGGTGAGACTGAAGCTTTCTTT
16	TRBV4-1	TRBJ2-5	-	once	CASSLLWAGSQETQYF	TGCGCCAGCAGCCTTCTCTGGGCGGGCAGCCAAGAGACCCAGTACTTC
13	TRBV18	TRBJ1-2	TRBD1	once	CASTGTGNYGYTF	TGTGCCAGCACAGGGACAGGGAACTATGGCTACACCTTC
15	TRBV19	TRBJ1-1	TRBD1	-	CASSIQTGSYTEAFF	TGTGCCAGTAGTATCCAGACAGGGTCGTATACTGAAGCTTTCTTT
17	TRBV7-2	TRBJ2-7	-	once	CASSLPPSGGSSYEQYF	TGTGCCAGCAGCTTGCCCCCCTCGGGTGGAAGCTCCTACGAGCAGTACTTC
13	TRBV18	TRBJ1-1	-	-	CASSTSGGTEAFF	TGTGCCAGCTCAACGAGTGGTGGCACTGAAGCTTTCTTT
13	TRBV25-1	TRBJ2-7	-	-	CASSESMEGEQYF	TGTGCCAGCAGTGAATCGATGGAGGGAGAGCAGTACTTC
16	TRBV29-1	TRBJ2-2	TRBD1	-	CSVDPHPDRGPGELFF	TGCAGCGTCGACCCTCACCCGGACAGGGGGCCCGGGGAGCTGTTTTTT
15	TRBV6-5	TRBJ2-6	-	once	CASSAAGTGANVLTF	TGTGCCAGCAGTGCGGCAGGGACTGGGGCCAACGTCCTGACTTTC
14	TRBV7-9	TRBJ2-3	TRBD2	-	CASSLPRGGYTQYF	TGTGCCAGCAGCCTGCCGCGGGGGGGTTATACGCAGTATTTT
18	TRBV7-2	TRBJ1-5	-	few	CASSSDWRQQYSNQPQHF	TGTGCCAGCAGTTCAGATTGGAGACAGCAGTATAGCAATCAGCCCCAGCATTTT
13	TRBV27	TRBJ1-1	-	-	CASSLGPFTEAFF	TGTGCCAGCAGTTTGGGGCCTTTCACTGAAGCTTTCTTT
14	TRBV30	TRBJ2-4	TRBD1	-	CAWSTAGTGNIQYF	TGTGCCTGGTCCACAGCCGGGACAGGAAACATTCAGTACTTC
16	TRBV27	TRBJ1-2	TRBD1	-	CASSFLGTGGSYGYTF	TGTGCCAGCAGTTTCTTAGGTACAGGGGGATCATATGGCTACACCTTC
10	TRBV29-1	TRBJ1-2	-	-	CSTSSGGYTF	TGCAGCACCAGCTCGGGGGGCTACACCTTC
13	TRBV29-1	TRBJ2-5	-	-	CSVGGGGQETQYF	TGCAGCGTTGGGGGGGGCGGACAAGAGACCCAGTACTTC
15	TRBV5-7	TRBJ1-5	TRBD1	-	CASSPTGVDDQPQHF	TGTGCCAGCAGCCCAACAGGGGTGGATGATCAGCCCCAGCATTTT
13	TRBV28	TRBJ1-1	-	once	CASSFEGRTEAFF	TGTGCCAGCAGTTTTGAGGGTAGGACTGAAGCTTTCTTT
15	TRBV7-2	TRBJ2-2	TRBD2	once	CASSSTPGGTGELFF	TGTGCCAGCAGCTCGACACCGGGGGGCACCGGGGAGCTGTTTTTT
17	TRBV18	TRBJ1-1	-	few	CASSPIPASSMNTEAFF	TGTGCCAGCTCACCTATCCCAGCGAGTTCCATGAACACTGAAGCTTTCTTT